The T cell receptor beta chain described here comes from a study of blood T cells in healthy people across ages. Using a J-beta primer mix together with a sample-barcoded 5' primer, a second PCR was run for 7 to 11 cycles. From the 5' RACE reads, TCRdb called clonotypes with MiXCR, one entry per CDR3 protein. This table has 600,000 or so distinct CDR3 sequences, 25% to 35% appearing once. Study results and limitations: There was no known CMV status for donors, so expanded clonotype changes were possibly confounded. The long-lived group displayed more naive CD4+ cells, plus higher diversity, than the aged donors did. Researchers deemed the diversity estimates from one million T cells underestimates.

This clonotype was observed many times. Its target is unknown. J was trimmed by 2 bases and V by 5 bases; bases with no gene match: 6. Germline V gene sequence: CDR1 MNHEY, CDR2 SVGAGI. This CDR3 is 15 amino acids long. Researchers report isolating at least 7 million PBMCs per sample. Input material: blood. This TCR was sampled from a woman older than 75 in good health. The gene calls are TRBV6-5 and TRBJ1-5; 7 positions match TRBD1. CDR3 bases: TGTGCCAGCAGTCGACAGGGACTGGGCAATCAGCCCCAGCATTTT. Protein product: CASSRQGLGNQPQHF.